What follows describes a single T cell receptor beta chain. This clone's antigen is unknown. Qualities for individual bases were not recorded, and no much larger clone is one base off. The sample is drawn from a study of identifying expanded T cells in peripheral blood (dated by TCRdb to 2018 to 2020). Context from the whole study: Technical replicates were generated by sequencing separate aliquots of the same genomic DNA pool, with four replicates compared pairwise. The research as a whole found: Between technical replicates the binomial model flagged roughly 1.1 differentially abundant clones, whereas over approximately two weeks the binomial model flagged about 16.4 and over about 4 weeks approximately 20. The authors expected biological variance in healthy repertoires might increase further over much longer intervals such as months to years. In all healthy donors, the variance in clone template counts between samples taken around 2 weeks apart rose significantly as total template count increased. Both the number of clones called differentially abundant and the false-positive rate were significantly reduced by the beta-binomial model across all healthy-donor time intervals.

TCRbeta CDR3 regions were profiled with the immunoSEQ Assay using bias-controlled multiplex PCR amplification of genomic DNA. Per the source publication's procedure: The absolute abundance of each unique TCRbeta CDR3 region was quantified after sequences were collapsed and filtered. Differential abundance was tested with two models: a binomial (Fisher-equivalent) model and a beta-binomial model that adds time-dependent variance fitted from healthy donors. Clones with fewer than 5 combined templates were removed, and differential abundance was called for clones with a Benjamini-Hochberg FDR below 0.01. The form v = (b*log(k)+a)^2 was used to model beta-binomial variance as a function of total template count across the two samples. The clones in this table, taken by TCRdb from immuneACCESS, are in-frame only. Not every clone is retained; where verified, under half of the shortfall comes from an unresolved V gene, and the cause of the rest is unknown. V and J calls and clone size are as listed in that table; D and trimming were resolved from the DNA. The sample yields 100,000 or so clones; around 85% were counted once. The ten largest clones take up about a sixth of the sample.

The CDR3 goes from the cysteine to the phenylalanine over 12 residues. Of the read, only the CDR3 DNA is kept; its 36 bases are in frame from base 1. The germline V gene gives CDR1 as SGHNT and CDR2 as YENEEA. V loses 5 bases, J loses 0 bases, and the germline ends lie 3 bases apart. No immune events such as infections were documented for the healthy donors during the collection period. Healthy-donor blood repertoires served as a training cohort to calibrate time-dependent variance in a beta-binomial model of T-cell clone differential abundance. The training cohort was composed of some ten healthy donors, 3 female and 7 male. An age range of roughly 29 to 65 years, with an average of about 43 years, was recorded for the donors. Obtained from a commercial supplier, whole blood was collected from each healthy donor at three time points set two to three weeks apart. Genomic DNA was extracted from unsorted whole blood for immunosequencing.

The chain links TRBV11-3 with TRBJ2-3, with an unclear D gene assignment. This receptor was taken from a person aged 18 to 70 in good health. The sample was blood. The CDR3 region reads CASSKSTDTQYF. The DNA sequence is TGTGCCAGCAGCAAGAGCACAGATACGCAGTATTTT. When the CDR3 is completed using the reference TRBV11-3 and TRBJ2-3 genes on either side, the full variable domain is EAGVVQSPRYKIIEKKQPVAFWCNPISGHNTLYWYLQNLGQGPELLIRYENEEAVDDSQLPKDRFSAERLKGVDSTLKIQPAELGDSAVYLCASSKSTDTQYFGPGTRLTVL.